This entry features one TCR beta chain sequence. Its antigen remains unknown. Among the donors, all were Caucasian adults who lived in Nashville, Tennessee. The sample belongs to a study of shared clonotypes between healthy human individuals. Study summary: CD4 naive cells filled three plates per donor, CD4 memory three, CD8 naive two and CD8 memory one.

Sequenced by immunoSEQ multiplex PCR; TCRdb stores in-frame clones only, minus some. The top ten clones hold roughly 0.39% of a sample with roughly 2,500,000 clones, approximately 93% of them seen once. Study-level points and caveats: Between four donors, naive CD4 clonotypes were shared at a level of about 5%. Estimated richness values were generally larger in naive subsets than in memory subsets.

The CDR3 totals 14 residues. Germline V gives CDR1 KGHSH, CDR2 LQKENI. V dropped 0 bases and J dropped 7 bases, with 12 bases sitting between them. Sequencing was carried out using naive CD4+ T cells from PBMCs. Subset: CD45RA+ positively selected. This clonotype was obtained from a man in his late teens or twenties in good health. Some clones in this sample may be carry-over from other donors' samples. This chain joins TRBV18 and TRBJ2-5, with D unresolved. In nucleotides, the CDR3 is TGTGCCAGCTCACCACCGTCAGCCTGGGGGACCCAGTACTTC. Translated, it gives CASSPPSAWGTQYF.